One sample yielded the 15 T cell receptor beta chains listed below, sequenced in a study of identical twins. Via MiXCR, TCRdb re-called the 5' RACE reads, giving one row per CDR3 protein. This sample has 1.5 million to 2 million distinct CDR3 sequences; about 32% occur once, and the top ten carry about 0.3%. The specimen sequenced was cord blood. These receptor sequences come from a newborn girl in good health.

V and J are TRBV3-1 and TRBJ1-1; TRBD1 is a possible D gene (6 bases). Germline CDR1 LGHDT, CDR2 YNNKEL (reference sequence). The CDR3 contains 15 residues. Trimming left V 2 bases short and J 4 bases short, with 14 bases between. CDR3 nucleotide sequence: TGTGCCAGCAGCCAACAGGGGAGTTGGGCCACTGAAGCTTTCTTT. It codes for CASSQQGSWATEAFF.

The genes are TRBV4-1 and TRBJ1-6, with unresolved D. The CDR3 is 13 amino acids. The germline V gene encodes CDR1 MGHRA and CDR2 YSYEKL. With 2 bases removed from V and 7 bases from J, the gap between germline ends came to 6 bases. The CDR3, as DNA: TGCGCCAGCAGCCAACCGGGAAATTCACCCCTCCACTTT. Translated, it gives CASSQPGNSPLHF.

CDR3 nucleotides: TGTGCCAGCAGTTCCCTCGTGACAGGGGACTATGGCTACACCTTC. Encoded protein: CASSSLVTGDYGYTF. This chain connects TRBV6-6 to TRBJ1-2; 8 bases are a match to TRBD1. The V gene end was trimmed by 4 bases and the J gene end by 3 bases; junction bases not matched to a gene: 7. This CDR3 has 15 amino acids. The germline V gene has CDR1 MNHNY and CDR2 SVGAGI (reference sequence).

This clonotype occurred a few times. The chain links TRBV5-4 to TRBJ2-5, with D perhaps matching TRBD1 or TRBD2 (5 bases each). V dropped 0 bases and J dropped 2 bases, with 11 bases sitting between them. Germline lookup yields CDR1 SGHNT and CDR2 YYREEE (reference sequence). CDR3 length equals 15 residues. Here the CDR3 reads CASSLAGAFQETQYF. The CDR3 DNA reads as TGTGCCAGCAGCTTGGCCGGGGCTTTTCAAGAGACCCAGTACTTC.

This clonotype occurred a few times. The V call is TRBV20-1, the J call TRBJ1-2; no reliable D call. CDR3 length: 15 amino acids. V lost 6 bases and J lost 4, with 21 bases in between. The germline gives CDR1 DFQATT, CDR2 SNEGSKA (reference sequence). The CDR3 coding sequence is TGCAGTGCCTCCCCTCCCCCATTATTCACCTATGGCTACACCTTC. It codes for CSASPPPLFTYGYTF.

As for this clonotype: This may be a read error: a much more frequent sequence differs by one nucleotide. This chain connects TRBV2 to TRBJ2-7; D is undetermined. Germline CDR1 SNHLY, CDR2 FYNNEI. The CDR3 consists of 11 residues. The ends were cut back, 7 bases at V and 2 bases at J, with 6 bases in the middle. CDR3 sequence reads: CASKTTYEQYF. In DNA, the CDR3 is TGTGCCAGCAAGACAACCTACGAGCAGTACTTC.

The rearrangement links TRBV29-1 to TRBJ1-2; D gene uncertain. The CDR3 is made up of 11 amino acids. Trimming shortened V by 4 bases and J by 4 bases, and 7 bases separated the two germline ends. CDR1 is SQVTM and CDR2 is ANQGSEA in the germline V gene. The CDR3 DNA is TGCAGCGTTGTTCCTACCTATGGCTACACCTTC. Amino acids: CSVVPTYGYTF.

This chain uses TRBV29-1 with TRBJ1-1; 8 bases are a match to TRBD1. V shed 6 bases, J shed 1 base, and the junction held 7 bases outside the gene matches. This CDR3 contains 14 residues. Germline V gene data show CDR1 as SQVTM and CDR2 as ANQGSEA. The CDR3 is CSVSNRGSNTEAFF. The CDR3 DNA reads TGCAGCGTCTCGAACAGGGGGTCGAACACTGAAGCTTTCTTT.

The chain carries TRBV6-6 and TRBJ2-1; 9 bases align to TRBD1. There are 15 residues in the CDR3. Germline CDR1 is MNHNY and CDR2 is SVGAGI (reference sequence). Trimming removed 2 bases from V and 13 bases from J; junction bases left unmatched: 12. The CDR3 region is CASSYPDRGQETQFF. The DNA of the CDR3 is TGTGCCAGCAGTTACCCGGACAGGGGACAAGAGACCCAGTTCTTC.

CDR3 sequence (DNA): TGCAGTGCCCTTGAGGGGGCACTAGACGAGCAGTACTTC. It specifies CSALEGALDEQYF. This chain uses TRBV20-1 with TRBJ2-7, with 7 bases identical to TRBD1. The CDR3 length is 13 residues. V lost 6 bases, J lost 5 bases, and 10 bases stayed unmatched. CDR1 is DFQATT and CDR2 is SNEGSKA in the germline V gene (reference sequence).

The CDR3 DNA is TGCGCCAGCAGCTTCACGCAGGGGGACTATGGCTACACCTTC. It codes for CASSFTQGDYGYTF. The chain links TRBV5-1 to TRBJ1-2, with TRBD1 matching over 7 bases. Germline V gives CDR1 SGHRS, CDR2 YFSETQ. The V segment lost 2 bases and the J segment 3 bases; nucleotides outside the gene matches: 4. The length of the CDR3 is 14 residues.

V gene TRBV27 combines with J gene TRBJ1-2; unclear D gene. V lost 2 bases and J lost 4, with 17 bases in between. The CDR3 runs 16 residues. Germline assignment: CDR1 MNHEY and CDR2 SMNVEV (reference sequence). CDR3 in amino acids: CASSLAGRSSIYGYTF. The CDR3 nucleotides read TGTGCCAGCAGTTTAGCAGGCAGATCCTCTATCTATGGCTACACCTTC.

The chain carries TRBV3-1 and TRBJ2-1; TRBD2 matches at 7 bases. The CDR3 sequence is 16 residues long. With 1 base clipped from V and 2 bases from J, the junction kept 5 bases outside the gene matches. Germline V gene data show CDR1 as LGHDT and CDR2 as YNNKEL (reference sequence). CDR3 coding DNA: TGTGCCAGCAGCCAAGGGCTAGCGGTAACCTACAATGAGCAGTTCTTC. As protein: CASSQGLAVTYNEQFF.

This clonotype was counted many times. CDR3: CASSLETSGFYEQYF. Here the CDR3 DNA reads TGTGCCAGCAGTTTAGAGACTAGCGGGTTCTACGAGCAGTACTTC. The chain carries TRBV28 and TRBJ2-7; TRBD2 matches 10 bases. The CDR3 contains 15 residues. Germline trimming cut 2 bases from V and 3 bases from J; bases unmatched to any gene: 4. CDR1 and CDR2 from the germline V gene are MDHEN and SYDVKM.

Only a few counts were recorded for this clonotype. This chain links TRBV5-1 with TRBJ2-7; a weak D match, TRBD1 (5 bases). The germline gives CDR1 SGHRS, CDR2 YFSETQ. The CDR3 totals 13 residues. V was shortened by 5 bases and J by 3 bases, with 12 bases between the two germline ends. The chain's CDR3 is CASRTAPVYEQYF. The CDR3 bases are TGCGCCAGCAGGACAGCGCCCGTCTACGAGCAGTACTTC.